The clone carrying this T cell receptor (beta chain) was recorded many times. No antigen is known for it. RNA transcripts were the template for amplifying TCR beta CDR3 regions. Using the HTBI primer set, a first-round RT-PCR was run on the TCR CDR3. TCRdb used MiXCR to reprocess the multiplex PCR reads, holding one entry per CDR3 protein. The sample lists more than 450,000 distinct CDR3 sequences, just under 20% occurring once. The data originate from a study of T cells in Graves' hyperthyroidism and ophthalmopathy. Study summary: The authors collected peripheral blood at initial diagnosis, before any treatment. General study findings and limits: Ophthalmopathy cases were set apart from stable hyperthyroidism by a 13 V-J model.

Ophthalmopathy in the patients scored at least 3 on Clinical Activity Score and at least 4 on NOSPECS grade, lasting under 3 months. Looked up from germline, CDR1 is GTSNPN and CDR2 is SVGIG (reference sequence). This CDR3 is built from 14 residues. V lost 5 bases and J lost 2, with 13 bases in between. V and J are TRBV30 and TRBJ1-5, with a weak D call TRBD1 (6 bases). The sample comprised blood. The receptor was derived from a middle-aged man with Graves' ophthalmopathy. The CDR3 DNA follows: TGTGCCTGGCAAACAGGGAACGGCAATCAGCCCCAGCATTTT. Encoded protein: CAWQTGNGNQPQHF.